Each of the 12 T cell receptor beta chains below was sequenced from the same sample in a study of blood T cell repertoires in COVID-19. TCRdb's copy holds only in-frame clones and misses some; the assay was immunoSEQ multiplex PCR. Of 250,000 to 350,000 clones in the sample, roughly 84% were seen once. The sequenced sample was peripheral blood. The receptors stem from a human donor with COVID-19, enrolled during active disease. The donor label of this sample is uncertain.

The chain links TRBV5-6 to TRBJ2-1; 12 nucleotides match TRBD2. The CDR3 runs 15 residues. Germline-derived CDR1 and CDR2 are SGHDT and YYEEEE. V gave up 1 base and J gave up 8 bases; unmatched junction bases: 4. The CDR3 coding sequence is TGTGCCAGCAGCTTGAGACTAGCGGGAGTGTATGAGCAGTTCTTC. Its translation is CASSLRLAGVYEQFF.

This rearrangement joins TRBV4-2 to TRBJ1-3; D possibly corresponds to TRBD1 (6 bases). The CDR3 is 16 amino acids. The germline gives CDR1 LGHNA, CDR2 YNFKEQ. The ends were cut back, 0 bases at V and 1 base at J, with 10 bases in the middle. CDR3 DNA: TGTGCCAGCAGCCAAGAACGGCAGGGGTCTGGAAACACCATATATTTT. Its translation: CASSQERQGSGNTIYF.

The chain uses TRBV7-8 and TRBJ2-1; 11 positions match TRBD2. V shed 0 bases and J 4 bases; nucleotides not matched to a gene: 2. Germline values: CDR1 SGHVS, CDR2 FQNEAQ. The CDR3 runs to 16 residues. The CDR3 DNA reads TGTGCCAGCAGCTTAGCGGGGACTAGCGGTTACAATGAGCAGTTCTTC. Translated: CASSLAGTSGYNEQFF.

The chain carries TRBV27 and TRBJ1-5; D is unresolved. The CDR3 runs 14 residues. V gave up 6 bases and J gave up 0 bases, with 9 bases separating them. CDR1 is MNHEY and CDR2 is SMNVEV in the germline V gene (reference sequence). The CDR3 region is CASSPSSSNQPQHF. The CDR3 nucleotides read TGTGCCAGCAGCCCCTCGAGTAGCAATCAGCCCCAGCATTTT.

This clone was detected a few times. The chain has TRBV27 and TRBJ1-1, with TRBD1 identical over 9 bases. The ends lost 8 bases at V and 6 bases at J; junction bases unmatched: 7. The CDR3 consists of 13 residues. CDR1 and CDR2 from the germline V gene are MNHEY and SMNVEV (reference sequence). The CDR3 reads CASWRDRDPEAFF. The DNA of the CDR3 is TGTGCCAGCTGGCGGGACAGGGACCCTGAAGCTTTCTTT.

The chain employs TRBV5-1 and TRBJ2-7, with 8 bases aligning to TRBD1. CDR3 length equals 15 residues. The V gene end was trimmed by 3 bases and the J gene end by 5 bases; junction bases not matched to a gene: 10. Germline lookup yields CDR1 SGHRS and CDR2 YFSETQ. The CDR3 region is CASSSPDRGVNEQYF. The CDR3 coding sequence is TGCGCCAGCAGCTCCCCCGACAGGGGCGTCAACGAGCAGTACTTC. The variable domain in full, completed from reference TRBV5-1 and TRBJ2-7, reads KAGVTQTPRYLIKTRGQQVTLSCSPISGHRSVSWYQQTPGQGLQFLFEYFSETQRNKGNFPGRFSGRQFSNSRSEMNVSTLELGDSALYLCASSSPDRGVNEQYFGPGTRLTVT.

The rearrangement links TRBV6-1 to TRBJ1-6; 11 bases match TRBD1. With V trimmed by 2 bases and J by 9 bases, 6 bases remained unmatched. Germline V gives CDR1 MNHNS, CDR2 SASEGT. The CDR3 is 16 amino acids. CDR3 region: CASSEFRGQGASPLHF. The CDR3 DNA is TGTGCCAGCAGTGAATTCCGAGGACAGGGGGCTTCACCCCTCCACTTT.

The gene calls are TRBV19 and TRBJ2-2; 8 nucleotides match TRBD2. V was clipped by 3 bases and J by 13 bases; unmatched bases: 7. Germline values: CDR1 LNHDA, CDR2 SQIVND (reference sequence). CDR3 length: 13 amino acids. CDR3 protein: CASSIPAGGGLFF. The CDR3 bases are TGTGCCAGTAGTATTCCGGCGGGGGGAGGGCTGTTTTTT.

The chain couples TRBV11-1 to TRBJ1-1, with 9 bases that match TRBD1. The J segment lost 2 bases and the V segment lost 6 bases, leaving 7 bases of the junction unmatched. Germline CDR1 and CDR2: SGHAT and FQDESV (reference sequence). This CDR3 is 15 amino acids long. The CDR3 loop is CASSFTGGGNTEAFF. In DNA form, the CDR3 reads TGTGCCAGCAGTTTTACAGGGGGCGGAAACACTGAAGCTTTCTTT.

The rearrangement links TRBV28 to TRBJ1-2; 7 bases match TRBD1. J was trimmed by 6 bases and V by 11 bases; bases with no gene match: 12. The CDR3 contains 13 residues. CDR1 MDHEN and CDR2 SYDVKM come from the germline V gene. CDR3 residues: CAVGVRGGHGYTF. In DNA form, the CDR3 reads TGTGCCGTGGGAGTTCGAGGGGGCCATGGCTACACCTTC.

V is TRBV27 and J is TRBJ1-2; 7 bases align to TRBD1. CDR3 size: 17 residues. The junction had 12 bases not matched to a gene; V was cut back by 0 bases and J by 5 bases. Per germline, CDR1 MNHEY and CDR2 SMNVEV (reference sequence). The DNA of the CDR3 is TGTGCCAGCAGTTTATCAAGTCGGGACAGTCGAAGATATGGCTACACCTTC. Its protein product is CASSLSSRDSRRYGYTF.

This rearrangement joins TRBV30 to TRBJ2-7, with 7 bases that match TRBD1. This CDR3 spans 18 amino acids. V gave up 0 bases and J gave up 5 bases; unmatched junction bases: 19. The germline V gene has CDR1 GTSNPN and CDR2 SVGIG (reference sequence). The CDR3 loop reads CAWSVDLWTGSLLHEQYF. The CDR3 nucleotides are TGTGCCTGGAGTGTAGATCTCTGGACAGGTTCCCTACTCCACGAGCAGTACTTC. The full variable domain, completed using reference TRBV30 and TRBJ2-7, is SQTIHQWPATLVQPVGSPLSLECTVEGTSNPNLYWYRQAAGRGLQLLFYSVGIGQISSEVPQNLSASRPQDRQFILSSKKLLLSDSGFYLCAWSVDLWTGSLLHEQYFGPGTRLTVT.